This passage covers 9 T cell receptor beta chains from one sample sequenced in a study of CD8+ T cells in alopecia areata. Extraction and reverse transcription of RNA yielded cDNA as the sequencing template. Sequencing used immunoSEQ multiplex PCR; TCRdb keeps in-frame clones, though not all of them. The repertoire has hundreds of thousands of clones, approximately 52% of them found once; the top ten carry around 0.46%. This material consisted of CD4+ T cells sorted from blood, taken at week 0. The receptors originated from a human donor with alopecia areata.

V and J are TRBV29-1 and TRBJ1-4, with 9 bases fitting TRBD1. With 7 bases clipped from V and 6 bases from J, the junction kept 6 bases outside the gene matches. Germline V CDR1 and CDR2: SQVTM, ANQGSEA. CDR3 length: 13 residues. The chain's CDR3 is CSGYRQGDEKLFF. The CDR3 bases are TGCAGCGGATATCGACAGGGGGATGAAAAACTGTTTTTT.

This clone has just a few counts. The J gene is TRBJ2-7, the V gene TRBV18, with D perhaps matching TRBD2 (5 bases). Per germline, CDR1 KGHSH and CDR2 LQKENI. There are 15 residues in the CDR3. V dropped 3 bases and J dropped 0 bases, with 12 bases sitting between them. This CDR3 reads CASSPGEGLSYEQYF. CDR3 DNA sequence: TGTGCCAGCTCACCCGGGGAAGGCCTCTCCTACGAGCAGTACTTC.

Only a few counts were recorded for this clone. This chain uses TRBV7-6 with TRBJ2-1; tentative D call: TRBD2 (6 bases). This CDR3 spans 18 amino acids. Trimming cost V 0 bases and J 4 bases, with 19 bases left between them. In germline, CDR1 is SGHVS, CDR2 FNYEAQ. CDR3 DNA sequence: TGTGCCAGCAGCTTAGCCCCCCCGGGACTTAGCCCGTACAATGAGCAGTTCTTC. Protein sequence: CASSLAPPGLSPYNEQFF. Based on the CDR3 plus reference TRBV7-6 and TRBJ2-1, the full variable domain is GAGVSQSPRYKVTKRGQDVALRCDPISGHVSLYWYRQALGQGPEFLTYFNYEAQQDKSGLPNDRFSAERPEGSISTLTIQRTEQRDSAMYRCASSLAPPGLSPYNEQFFGPGTRLTVL.

V gene TRBV7-8 combines with J gene TRBJ1-5; maybe TRBD1 (5 bases). Between the trimmed V and J ends, which lost 1 base and 6 bases, there was a span of 16 bases. Germline CDR1 reads SGHVS; CDR2 reads FQNEAQ. This CDR3 spans 16 amino acids. CDR3 DNA: TGTGCCAGCAGCTTAGGACACCCCCGGGGCGGTCAGCCCCAGCATTTT. This sequence encodes CASSLGHPRGGQPQHF.

This clone was detected a few times. The V and J genes are TRBV11-1 and TRBJ2-7; possibly TRBD1 or TRBD2 for D (5 bases each). The CDR3 covers 15 residues. Germline V gene sequence: CDR1 SGHAT, CDR2 FQDESV (reference sequence). Trimming removed 8 bases at V and 1 base at J, with 18 bases between. CDR3 bases: TGTGCCAGCCACGACCCGGGACGCCAATCCTACGAGCAGTACTTC. Its translation is CASHDPGRQSYEQYF.

A few counts support this clone. V gene TRBV7-9 combines with J gene TRBJ2-4, with D unclear. Germline V gives CDR1 SEHNR, CDR2 FQNEAQ (reference sequence). The V and J ends lost 4 bases and 7 bases respectively, with 2 bases between them. This CDR3 region has 10 residues. The CDR3 loop is CASSSNIQYF. In nucleotides, the CDR3 is TGTGCCAGCAGCTCCAACATTCAGTACTTC.

This chain joins TRBV30 and TRBJ1-2, with a weak D call TRBD1 (5 bases). Germline V CDR1 and CDR2: GTSNPN, SVGIG (reference sequence). The CDR3 sequence is 16 residues long. The V and J ends lost 2 bases and 4 bases respectively, with 20 bases between them. CDR3 in DNA: TGTGCCTGGAGTACCCCGGGACTACAGGTGGGCTATGGCTACACCTTC. Protein sequence: CAWSTPGLQVGYGYTF.

J is TRBJ2-1 and V is TRBV5-4, with 8 bases matching TRBD2. Germline V gives CDR1 SGHNT, CDR2 YYREEE (reference sequence). V shed 4 bases and J 3 bases; nucleotides not matched to a gene: 9. The CDR3 runs 16 residues. CDR3 residues: CASSARVSGGYNEQFF. The CDR3 nucleotides are TGTGCCAGCAGCGCCAGGGTCAGCGGGGGCTACAATGAGCAGTTCTTC.

The V and J genes are TRBV5-1 and TRBJ2-1; 8 bases are a match to TRBD1. Germline CDR1 SGHRS, CDR2 YFSETQ. This CDR3 region has 14 residues. J was trimmed by 8 bases and V by 4 bases; bases with no gene match: 8. The CDR3 sequence is CASSQTGAGDEQFF. Here the CDR3 DNA reads TGCGCCAGCAGCCAGACAGGGGCTGGTGATGAGCAGTTCTTC.